The TCR beta chain under discussion was sequenced for a study of T-cell reconstitution after alpha-beta-depleted transplantation in children. Trimming stripped 6 bases from V and 1 base from J, with 14 bases between. The CDR3 has 15 amino acids. The TCRbeta library was prepared with unique molecular identifiers. TCRdb independently ran MiXCR on the PCR reads; one entry per CDR3 protein. The data hold more than 400,000 distinct CDR3 sequences, with approximately 10% observed a single time. Regarding the study as a whole: Surviving recipient T cells and thymic progenitors produced the high day-60 TCRbeta diversity seen in some patients. Approximately two months post-transplant, alpha-beta T cells reportedly originated from several hundred expanded graft clones.

This clonotype came up a few times. The antigen remains undetermined. The sample consisted of PBMCs, mostly from graft donor cells, taken 180 days after TCRalphabeta/CD19-depleted stem cell transplant. This chain uses TRBV12-3 or TRBV12-4 with TRBJ2-3, with D unclear. This clonotype originated in a female patient between 2 and 15 years old who had a stem cell transplant for aplastic anemia, so the T cells may come from the graft donor. The CDR3 sequence: CASSPDRSGTDTQYF. DNA for the CDR3: TGTGCCAGCAGCCCAGATCGCTCTGGCACAGATACGCAGTATTTT.